One and the same sample provided the 2 T cell receptor beta chains below, sequenced in a study of patients and donors after allogeneic stem cell transplantation. TCRdb reanalysed the RT-PCR reads using MiXCR and keeps one entry per CDR3 protein. The sample carries over 400,000 distinct CDR3 sequences, roughly 16% recorded once. The sequenced material came from blood, either unsorted or a sorted T cell fraction (not recorded which). These TCRs come from a human donor who was either an allogeneic HSCT recipient or a stem cell or donor lymphocyte infusion donor (not recorded which). It is not recorded whose cells these are; they may come from a transplant donor.

The chain employs TRBV24-1 and TRBJ2-5; 9 nucleotides align to TRBD1. Per the germline V gene, CDR1 is KGHDR and CDR2 is SFDVKD. This CDR3 has 16 amino acids. The J segment lost 4 bases and the V segment lost 0 bases, leaving 5 bases of the junction unmatched. The CDR3 is CATSDLSMGQGETQYF. CDR3 nucleotide sequence: TGTGCCACCAGTGATTTGAGTATGGGACAGGGAGAGACCCAGTACTTC.

This clonotype was observed many times. The rearrangement joins TRBV19 to TRBJ1-2; TRBD1 might be the D (5 bases). Per the germline V gene, CDR1 is LNHDA and CDR2 is SQIVND (reference sequence). Deletions cut 10 bases from V and 0 bases from J, with 15 bases between. This CDR3 spans 14 amino acids. CDR3: CATTAQIANYGYTF. The CDR3 nucleotides are TGTGCCACGACAGCTCAGATAGCTAACTATGGCTACACCTTC.